A single sample is the source of the 24 T cell receptor beta chains below, sequenced in a study of T cells of healthy individuals. TCRdb re-called the 5' RACE reads through MiXCR, storing one row per CDR3 protein. The table lists approximately 100,000 distinct CDR3 sequences, 17% of them singletons. Source of these receptors: a human donor in good health.

The rearrangement joins TRBV28 to TRBJ2-1; no clear D. Deletions cut 5 bases from V and 8 bases from J, with 10 bases between. CDR1 and CDR2 (germline): MDHEN, SYDVKM. This CDR3 comprises 12 residues. CDR3: CASSLASHEQFF. The CDR3, as DNA: TGTGCCAGCAGTCTTGCGTCCCATGAGCAGTTCTTC.

The chain couples TRBV7-2 to TRBJ2-3; 10 positions match TRBD2. The CDR3 spans 16 residues. Trimming at V came to 1 base and at J to 2 bases, leaving 3 bases not matched to a gene. From germline, CDR1 is SGHTA and CDR2 FQGNSA. CDR3 loop: CASSLERGGHTDTQYF. The CDR3 bases are TGTGCCAGCAGCTTAGAGCGGGGGGGCCACACAGATACGCAGTATTTT.

This clonotype was seen many times. The rearrangement links TRBV12-3 or TRBV12-4 to TRBJ1-3, with TRBD1 matching 7 bases. J gave up 0 bases and V 3 bases, and 5 bases lay outside the gene matches. The CDR3 is 16 amino acids. The CDR3 DNA is TGTGCCAGCAGTTTTCGACAGGGATACTCTGGAAACACCATATATTTT. Its protein product is CASSFRQGYSGNTIYF.

Here the CDR3 DNA reads TGTGCCAGCTCACCGGGACAGTCAGGGAACACTGAAGCTTTCTTT. It yields the protein CASSPGQSGNTEAFF. This sequence joins TRBV18 and TRBJ1-1, with 7 bases aligning to TRBD1. Germline V CDR1 and CDR2: KGHSH, LQKENI. Losses at the gene ends were 3 bases for V and 1 base for J; bases not matched to a gene: 5. The CDR3 has 15 amino acids.

This clonotype was found a few times. The chain employs TRBV5-1 and TRBJ1-1, with D tentatively TRBD1 (5 bases). The CDR3 length is 13 residues. Trimming stripped 4 bases from V and 2 bases from J, with 9 bases between. CDR1 and CDR2 (germline): SGHRS, YFSETQ. In DNA form, the CDR3 reads TGCGCCAGCAGCGCGACAGACAACACTGAAGCTTTCTTT. This translates into CASSATDNTEAFF. The entire variable domain, with the rest obtained from reference TRBV5-1 and TRBJ1-1, is as follows: KAGVTQTPRYLIKTRGQQVTLSCSPISGHRSVSWYQQTPGQGLQFLFEYFSETQRNKGNFPGRFSGRQFSNSRSEMNVSTLELGDSALYLCASSATDNTEAFFGQGTRLTVV.

Many counts were recorded for this clonotype. The V call is TRBV15, the J call TRBJ2-7; D is undetermined. Germline values: CDR1 LNHNV, CDR2 YYDKDF (reference sequence). This CDR3 has 14 amino acids. V was pared by 0 bases and J by 6 bases, with 12 bases between. The CDR3 spells CATSRDRQVGEQYF. CDR3 DNA: TGTGCCACCAGCAGAGATCGCCAGGTGGGCGAGCAGTACTTC.

The V gene is TRBV25-1, the J gene TRBJ2-2; 13 positions match TRBD2. V trimming: 6 bases; J trimming: 4 bases; junction bases outside the gene matches: 5. In germline, CDR1 is MGHDK, CDR2 SYGVNS. The CDR3 is made up of 16 amino acids. The DNA of the CDR3 is TGTGCCAGCAGGACTAGCGGGAGGCCACCCACCGGGGAGCTGTTTTTT. Translation gives CASRTSGRPPTGELFF.

A few counts support this clonotype. The V gene is TRBV11-2, the J gene TRBJ2-7; 12 bases agree with TRBD2. This CDR3 region has 15 residues. Germline values: CDR1 SGHAT, CDR2 FQNNGV. V shed 5 bases and J 3 bases; nucleotides not matched to a gene: 5. Here the CDR3 reads CASSASGGAIYEQYF. The CDR3 coding sequence is TGTGCCAGCAGCGCTAGCGGGGGGGCAATCTACGAGCAGTACTTC.

Only a few counts were recorded for this clonotype. The chain combines TRBV6-2 or TRBV6-3 with TRBJ1-2; D may be TRBD1 (6 bases). The germline CDR1 and CDR2 sequences are MNHEY and SVGEGT. The CDR3 has 13 amino acids. V was trimmed by 5 bases and J by 1 base, leaving 8 bases between them. This chain's CDR3 is CASSRDINYGYTF. The CDR3 DNA is TGTGCCAGCAGTCGGGACATTAACTATGGCTACACCTTC.

The rearrangement joins TRBV20-1 to TRBJ2-7; TRBD1 or TRBD2 may be the D gene (5 bases each). The germline CDR1 and CDR2 sequences are DFQATT and SNEGSKA (reference sequence). The CDR3 spans 14 residues. Trimming left V 0 bases short and J 7 bases short, with 16 bases between. In DNA form, the CDR3 reads TGCAGTGCTAGAGAGGGGGTGGAGTCGAAAGAGCAGTACTTC. As protein: CSAREGVESKEQYF.

This clonotype was found many times. J is TRBJ1-6 and V is TRBV28; no firm D call. This CDR3 has 14 residues. V was pared by 7 bases and J by 2 bases, with 9 bases between. The germline V gene encodes CDR1 MDHEN and CDR2 SYDVKM. Here the CDR3 reads CASTVYPYNSPLHF. CDR3 coding DNA: TGTGCCAGCACCGTTTACCCCTATAATTCACCCCTCCACTTT.

This clonotype was detected a few times. V and J are TRBV4-2 and TRBJ2-1, with TRBD2 matching 11 bases. The CDR3 sequence is 18 residues long. V was pared by 2 bases and J by 5 bases, with 11 bases of the junction left unmatched. Germline assignment: CDR1 LGHNA and CDR2 YNFKEQ. The CDR3 coding sequence is TGTGCCAGCAGCCAACGCGGGGGAGGGACTAGCGGCGACAATGAGCAGTTCTTC. Its translation is CASSQRGGGTSGDNEQFF.

The chain combines TRBV29-1 with TRBJ2-5; D may be TRBD1 or TRBD2 (7 bases each). The CDR3 contains 14 residues. From germline, CDR1 is SQVTM and CDR2 ANQGSEA. V lost 4 bases and J 4 bases, leaving 16 bases between the germline ends. CDR3 residues: CSVGREGARETQYF. The CDR3 nucleotides read TGCAGCGTTGGAAGGGAGGGGGCCAGAGAGACCCAGTACTTC.

The V and J genes are TRBV6-2 or TRBV6-3 and TRBJ2-1; 14 nucleotides align to TRBD2. Germline CDR1 MNHEY, CDR2 SVGEGT. J lost 5 bases, V lost 3 bases, and 9 bases had no gene match. The CDR3 covers 18 residues. The CDR3 region has the DNA TGTGCCAGCAGTTATATCCCCTCGGGACTAGCGGGAGACAATGAGCAGTTCTTC. This gives the protein CASSYIPSGLAGDNEQFF.

This clonotype was recorded many times. The CDR3 DNA reads as TGTGCCAGCAGCGAAACGAGGGAGGGTACGGGCCGATTCCTATACGAGCAGTACTTC. It yields the protein CASSETREGTGRFLYEQYF. This chain links TRBV21-1 with TRBJ2-7; the table assigns TRBD2, which was not confirmed against the DNA. TRBV21-1 is a recognized pseudogene. There are 19 residues in the CDR3.

The chain combines TRBV9 with TRBJ1-3; D is uncertain. V lost 3 bases and J lost 2, with 9 bases in between. CDR3 length: 14 amino acids. Per the germline V gene, CDR1 is SGDLS and CDR2 is YYNGEE. CDR3 coding DNA: TGTGCCAGCAGCGCCCCGCCGCCTGGAAACACCATATATTTT. Translated: CASSAPPPGNTIYF.

This clonotype has a count of ten or more. This chain connects TRBV28 to TRBJ1-2; TRBD1 aligns across 11 bases. The V and J ends lost 6 bases and 2 bases, in that order; junction bases with no gene match: 2. Germline V gene lookup returns CDR1 MDHEN and CDR2 SYDVKM. The CDR3 has 14 amino acids. Written as DNA, the CDR3 is TGTGCCAGCAGGGGACAGGGGGAAAACTATGGCTACACCTTC. This gives the protein CASRGQGENYGYTF.

V gene TRBV20-1 combines with J gene TRBJ1-6; TRBD1 agrees at 7 bases. The CDR3 length is 13 residues. Germline trimming cut 4 bases from V and 10 bases from J; bases unmatched to any gene: 7. CDR1 is DFQATT and CDR2 is SNEGSKA in the germline V gene (reference sequence). CDR3 coding DNA: TGCAGTGCTAAAGACAGGGAAATATCACCCCTCCACTTT. Protein sequence: CSAKDREISPLHF.

J is TRBJ2-7 and V is TRBV5-1; D possibly uses TRBD1 or TRBD2 (5 bases each). Germline V CDR1 and CDR2: SGHRS, YFSETQ. V lost 1 base and J lost 5, with 7 bases in between. The length of the CDR3 is 12 residues. Here the CDR3 reads CASSLRGHEQYF. CDR3 bases: TGCGCCAGCAGCTTGCGGGGCCACGAGCAGTACTTC.

The chain employs TRBV5-1 and TRBJ2-2; D is unclear. The V gene lost 1 base and the J gene lost 9 bases, with 10 bases spanning the gap. This CDR3 has 13 residues. Looked up from germline, CDR1 is SGHRS and CDR2 is YFSETQ. The CDR3 DNA reads TGCGCCAGCAGCTTGAGGGATGGTAGGGAGCTGTTTTTT. Residues: CASSLRDGRELFF.

The chain uses TRBV20-1 and TRBJ2-5; tentative D call: TRBD1 (5 bases). The CDR3 sequence is 10 residues long. Trimming took 1 base from V and 11 from J, leaving 8 bases between them. Germline V gene sequence: CDR1 DFQATT, CDR2 SNEGSKA (reference sequence). Here the CDR3 DNA reads TGCAGTGCTAGAGTTCAGGGACAGTACTTC. Its protein product is CSARVQGQYF.

This clonotype was detected ten times or more. In DNA form, the CDR3 reads TGTGCCAGTCGATCAGGGATTGCTGGCTACACCTTC. Translating gives CASRSGIAGYTF. The chain employs TRBV19 and TRBJ1-2; weak D call: TRBD1 (5 bases). CDR1 LNHDA and CDR2 SQIVND come from the germline V gene (reference sequence). Trimming removed 8 bases from V and 7 bases from J, with 14 bases in between. CDR3 length equals 12 residues.

This clonotype has only a few counts. The CDR3 DNA is TGCGCCAGCAGCCAAAAGGAGGGTAGAAGCACAGATACGCAGTATTTT. It yields the protein CASSQKEGRSTDTQYF. The chain carries TRBV4-1 and TRBJ2-3; D is possibly TRBD2 (6 bases). Germline assignment: CDR1 MGHRA and CDR2 YSYEKL. CDR3 length: 16 residues. V gave up 2 bases and J gave up 0 bases, with 12 bases separating them.

This clonotype was detected a few times. The gene calls are TRBV18 and TRBJ1-4, with TRBD1 as a possible D gene (5 bases). Trimming left V 3 bases short and J 10 bases short, with 6 bases between. CDR3 length equals 11 residues. Germline assignment: CDR1 KGHSH and CDR2 LQKENI. CDR3 nucleotides: TGTGCCAGCTCACCCGACAGAAAACTGTTTTTT. The encoded protein is CASSPDRKLFF. The full variable domain, completed using reference TRBV18 and TRBJ1-4, is NAGVMQNPRHLVRRRGQEARLRCSPMKGHSHVYWYRQLPEEGLKFMVYLQKENIIDESGMPKERFSAEFPKEGPSILRIQQVVRGDSAAYFCASSPDRKLFFGSGTQLSVL.